This T cell receptor beta chain derives from a study of patients and donors after allogeneic stem cell transplantation. TCRdb called the RT-PCR reads again in MiXCR, with one record for every CDR3 protein. In the table there are about 960,000 distinct CDR3 sequences, approximately 18% of which are singletons. The origin of this receptor is a human donor who was either an allogeneic HSCT recipient or a stem cell or donor lymphocyte infusion donor (not recorded which). It is not recorded whose cells these are; they may come from a transplant donor. Sequencing was done on a sample of blood, either unsorted or a sorted T cell fraction (not recorded which).

The DNA of the CDR3 is TGTGCCAGCAGTTTATCAAGGACAGGGACGGAAGTAGACTATGGCTACACCTTC. Translation: CASSLSRTGTEVDYGYTF. This chain joins TRBV27 and TRBJ1-2; TRBD1 aligns across 8 bases. Germline CDR1 reads MNHEY; CDR2 reads SMNVEV (reference sequence). The CDR3 runs 18 residues. With 0 bases clipped from V and 3 bases from J, the junction kept 12 bases outside the gene matches.